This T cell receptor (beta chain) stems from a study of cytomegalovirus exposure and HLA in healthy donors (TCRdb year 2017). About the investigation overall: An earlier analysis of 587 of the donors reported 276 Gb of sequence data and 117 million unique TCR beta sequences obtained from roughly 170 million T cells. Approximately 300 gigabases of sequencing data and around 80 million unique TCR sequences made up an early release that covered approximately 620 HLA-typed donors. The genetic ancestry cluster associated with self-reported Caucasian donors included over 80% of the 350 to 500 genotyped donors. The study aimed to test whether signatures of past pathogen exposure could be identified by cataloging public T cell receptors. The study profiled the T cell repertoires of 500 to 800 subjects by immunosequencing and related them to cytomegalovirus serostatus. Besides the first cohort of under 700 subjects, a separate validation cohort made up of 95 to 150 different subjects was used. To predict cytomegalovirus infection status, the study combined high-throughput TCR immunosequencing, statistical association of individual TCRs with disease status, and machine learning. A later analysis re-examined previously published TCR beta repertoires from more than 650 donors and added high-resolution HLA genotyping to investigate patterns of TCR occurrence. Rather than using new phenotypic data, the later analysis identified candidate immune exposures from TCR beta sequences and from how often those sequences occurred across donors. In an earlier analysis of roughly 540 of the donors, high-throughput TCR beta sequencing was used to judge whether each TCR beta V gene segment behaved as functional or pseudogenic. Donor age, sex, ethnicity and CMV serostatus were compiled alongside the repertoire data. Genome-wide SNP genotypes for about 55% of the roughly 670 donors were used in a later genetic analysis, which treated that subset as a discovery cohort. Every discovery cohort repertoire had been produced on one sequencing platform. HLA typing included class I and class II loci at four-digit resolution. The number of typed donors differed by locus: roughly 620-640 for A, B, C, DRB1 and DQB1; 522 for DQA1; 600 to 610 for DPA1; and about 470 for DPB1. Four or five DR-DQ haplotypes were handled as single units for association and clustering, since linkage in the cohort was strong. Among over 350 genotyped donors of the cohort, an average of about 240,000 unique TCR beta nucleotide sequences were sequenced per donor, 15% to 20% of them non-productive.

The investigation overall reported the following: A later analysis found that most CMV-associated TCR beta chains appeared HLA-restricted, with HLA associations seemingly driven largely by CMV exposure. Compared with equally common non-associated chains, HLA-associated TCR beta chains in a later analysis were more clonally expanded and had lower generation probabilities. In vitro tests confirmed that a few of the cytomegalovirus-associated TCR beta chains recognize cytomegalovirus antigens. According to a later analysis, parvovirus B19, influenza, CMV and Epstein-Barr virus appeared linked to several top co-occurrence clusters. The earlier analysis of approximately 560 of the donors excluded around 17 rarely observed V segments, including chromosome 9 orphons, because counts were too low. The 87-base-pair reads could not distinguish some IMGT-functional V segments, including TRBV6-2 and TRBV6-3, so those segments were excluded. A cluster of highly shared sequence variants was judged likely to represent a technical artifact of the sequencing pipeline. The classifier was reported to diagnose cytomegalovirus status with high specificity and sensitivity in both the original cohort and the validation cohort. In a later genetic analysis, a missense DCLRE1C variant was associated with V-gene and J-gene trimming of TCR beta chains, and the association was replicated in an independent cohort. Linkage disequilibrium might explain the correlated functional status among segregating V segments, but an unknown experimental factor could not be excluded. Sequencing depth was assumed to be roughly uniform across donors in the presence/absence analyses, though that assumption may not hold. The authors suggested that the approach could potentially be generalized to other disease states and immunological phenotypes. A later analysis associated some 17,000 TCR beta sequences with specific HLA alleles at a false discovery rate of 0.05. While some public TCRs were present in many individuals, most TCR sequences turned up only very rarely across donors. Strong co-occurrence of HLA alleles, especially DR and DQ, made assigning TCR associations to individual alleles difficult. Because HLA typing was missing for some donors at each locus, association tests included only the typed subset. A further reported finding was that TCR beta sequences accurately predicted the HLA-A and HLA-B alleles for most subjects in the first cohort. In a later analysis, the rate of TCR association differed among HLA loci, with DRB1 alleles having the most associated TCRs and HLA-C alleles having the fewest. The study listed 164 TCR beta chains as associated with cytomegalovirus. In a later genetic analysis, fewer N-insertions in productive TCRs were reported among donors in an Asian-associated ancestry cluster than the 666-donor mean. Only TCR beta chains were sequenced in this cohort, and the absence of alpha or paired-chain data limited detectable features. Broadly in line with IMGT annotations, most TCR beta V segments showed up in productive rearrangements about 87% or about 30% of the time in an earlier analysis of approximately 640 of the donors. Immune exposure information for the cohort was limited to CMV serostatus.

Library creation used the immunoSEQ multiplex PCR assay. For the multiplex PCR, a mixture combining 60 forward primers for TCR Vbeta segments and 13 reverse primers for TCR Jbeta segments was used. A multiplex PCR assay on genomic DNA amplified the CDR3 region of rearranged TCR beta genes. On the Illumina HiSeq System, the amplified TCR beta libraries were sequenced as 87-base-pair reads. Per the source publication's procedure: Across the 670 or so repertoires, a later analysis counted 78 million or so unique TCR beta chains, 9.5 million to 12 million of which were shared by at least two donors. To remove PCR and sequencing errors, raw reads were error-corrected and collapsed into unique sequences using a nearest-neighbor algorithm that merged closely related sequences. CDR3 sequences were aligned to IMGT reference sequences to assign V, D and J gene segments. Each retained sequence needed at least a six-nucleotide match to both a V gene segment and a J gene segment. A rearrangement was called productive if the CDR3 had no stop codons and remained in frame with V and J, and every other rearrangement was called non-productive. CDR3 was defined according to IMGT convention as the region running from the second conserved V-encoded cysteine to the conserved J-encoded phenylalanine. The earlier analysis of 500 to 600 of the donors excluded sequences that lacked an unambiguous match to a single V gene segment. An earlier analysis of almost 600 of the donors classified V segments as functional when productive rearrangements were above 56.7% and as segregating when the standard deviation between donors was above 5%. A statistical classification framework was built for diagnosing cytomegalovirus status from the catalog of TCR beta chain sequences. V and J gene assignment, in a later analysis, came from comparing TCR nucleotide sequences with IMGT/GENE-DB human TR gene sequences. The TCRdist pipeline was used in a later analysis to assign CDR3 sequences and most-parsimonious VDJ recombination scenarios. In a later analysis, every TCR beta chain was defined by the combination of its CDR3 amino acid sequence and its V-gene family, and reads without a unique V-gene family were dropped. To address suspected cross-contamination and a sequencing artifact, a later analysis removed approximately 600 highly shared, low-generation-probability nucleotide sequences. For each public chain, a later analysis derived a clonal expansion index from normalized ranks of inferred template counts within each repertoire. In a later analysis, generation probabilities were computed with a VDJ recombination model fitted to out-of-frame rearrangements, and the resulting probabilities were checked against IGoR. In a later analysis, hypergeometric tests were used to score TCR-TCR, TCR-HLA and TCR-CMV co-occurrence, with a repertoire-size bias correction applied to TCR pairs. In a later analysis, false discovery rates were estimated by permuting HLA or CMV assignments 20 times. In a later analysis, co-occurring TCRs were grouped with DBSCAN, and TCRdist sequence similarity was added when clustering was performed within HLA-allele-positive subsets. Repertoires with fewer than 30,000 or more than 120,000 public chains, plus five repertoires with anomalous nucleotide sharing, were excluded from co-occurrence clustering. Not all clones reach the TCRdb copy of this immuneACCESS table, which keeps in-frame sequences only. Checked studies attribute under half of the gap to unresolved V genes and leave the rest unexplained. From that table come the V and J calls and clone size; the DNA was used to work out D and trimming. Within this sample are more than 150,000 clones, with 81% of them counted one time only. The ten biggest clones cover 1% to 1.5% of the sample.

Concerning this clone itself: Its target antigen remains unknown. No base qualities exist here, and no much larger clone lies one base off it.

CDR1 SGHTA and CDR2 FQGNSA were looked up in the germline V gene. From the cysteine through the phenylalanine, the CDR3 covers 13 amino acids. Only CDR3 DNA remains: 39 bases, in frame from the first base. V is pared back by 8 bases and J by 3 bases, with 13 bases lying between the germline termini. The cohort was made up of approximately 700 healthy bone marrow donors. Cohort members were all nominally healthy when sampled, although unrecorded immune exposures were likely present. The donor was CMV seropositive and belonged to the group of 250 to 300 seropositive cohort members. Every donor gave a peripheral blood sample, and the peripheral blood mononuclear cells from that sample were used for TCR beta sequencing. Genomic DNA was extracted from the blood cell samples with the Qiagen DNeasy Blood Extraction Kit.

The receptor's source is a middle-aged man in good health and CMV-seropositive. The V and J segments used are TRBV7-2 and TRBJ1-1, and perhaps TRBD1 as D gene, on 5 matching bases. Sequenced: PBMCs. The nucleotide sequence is TGTGCCAGCTCTGAGGGACTATACACTGAAGCTTTCTTT. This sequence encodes CASSEGLYTEAFF.